These 22 T cell receptor beta chains originate from one sample sequenced in a study of blood T cells in healthy people across ages. For the second PCR, which ran for about 6 to 11 cycles, a sample-barcoded 5' primer and a J-beta primer mix were used. TCRdb ran MiXCR on the 5' RACE reads and lists one entry per CDR3 protein. This repertoire shows more than 1.4 million distinct CDR3 sequences, around two fifths found once; its top ten account for 7.9%. The sequencing sample was made of blood. The receptors here all came from a woman aged 18-29 years in good health.

The genes are TRBV6-1 and TRBJ2-7, with 10 bases that match TRBD2. CDR1 and CDR2 from the germline V gene are MNHNS and SASEGT. Germline trimming cut 3 bases from V and 4 bases from J; bases unmatched to any gene: 9. This CDR3 has 16 residues. The DNA of the CDR3 is TGTGCCAGCAGTGACCCCTCTAGCGGGGGAAAATACGAGCAGTACTTC. Its translation is CASSDPSSGGKYEQYF.

For the CDR3, the DNA is TGTGCCAGCAGTCGAGTGAGAGTCGCGGGACAAGAGACCCAGTACTTC. It yields the protein CASSRVRVAGQETQYF. The chain is built from TRBV6-5 and TRBJ2-5, with a weak D call TRBD2 (6 bases). Between the trimmed V and J ends, which lost 5 bases and 2 bases, there was a span of 18 bases. The CDR3 has 16 amino acids. Germline assignment: CDR1 MNHEY and CDR2 SVGAGI.

This rearrangement joins TRBV9 to TRBJ1-2, with a tentative D call TRBD1 (5 bases). This CDR3 comprises 14 residues. The V gene's germline CDR1 is SGDLS and CDR2 YYNGEE. The germline V and J ends were trimmed by 3 bases and 4 bases, with 13 bases remaining between them. The CDR3: CASSATPQGYGYTF. The CDR3 nucleotides are TGTGCCAGCAGCGCCACACCGCAGGGCTATGGCTACACCTTC.

Worth noting for this clonotype: The junction departs from germline at one end; a sequencing error may be responsible. The chain uses TRBV7-9 and TRBJ1-2; D not resolved. CDR1 is SEHNR and CDR2 is FQNEAQ in the germline V gene (reference sequence). CDR3 length: 14 residues. This CDR3 reads CAGSSLTENYGYTF. The CDR3 nucleotides are TGTGCCGGCAGCTCCCTTACAGAGAACTATGGCTACACCTTC.

This clonotype was detected ten times or more. The genes are TRBV4-2 and TRBJ2-3, with D perhaps matching TRBD1 or TRBD2 (5 bases each). V lost 0 bases and J lost 1, with 8 bases in between. This CDR3 has 15 residues. The germline CDR1 and CDR2 sequences are LGHNA and YNFKEQ. DNA of the CDR3: TGTGCCAGCAGCCAAGATGAGGGACGCACAGATACGCAGTATTTT. Protein product: CASSQDEGRTDTQYF.

The chain combines TRBV5-5 with TRBJ1-6; 7 bases map to TRBD1. Germline CDR1 SGHKS, CDR2 YYEKEE (reference sequence). V trimming: 6 bases; J trimming: 5 bases; junction bases outside the gene matches: 8. This CDR3 is 15 amino acids long. The CDR3 here is CASTPRGQNNSPLHF. CDR3 in DNA: TGTGCCAGCACCCCGAGGGGGCAAAATAATTCACCCCTCCACTTT.

This clonotype has just a few counts. At one end the junction does not follow the germline gene, possibly because of a read error. V and J are TRBV5-1 and TRBJ1-3; D unclear. CDR3 size: 14 residues. Germline V CDR1 and CDR2: SGHRS, YFSETQ. The CDR3 loop reads CASSLEGSGNTIYF. The CDR3 DNA sequence: TGTGCCAGCAGCTTAGAGGGTTCTGGAAACACCATATATTTT.

This chain uses TRBV6-6 with TRBJ2-4, with 8 bases that match TRBD1. The CDR3 length is 16 residues. Trimming took 4 bases from V and 4 from J; bases not matched to a gene: 9. The V gene's germline CDR1 is MNHNY and CDR2 SVGAGI (reference sequence). CDR3 nucleotides: TGTGCCAGCAGTTCCCAGCTCGGGACAGGAAAAAACATTCAGTACTTC. Its translation: CASSSQLGTGKNIQYF.

Many counts were recorded for this clonotype. V usage is TRBV7-2 and J usage is TRBJ2-1, with 7 positions matching TRBD2. The germline CDR1 and CDR2 sequences are SGHTA and FQGNSA. The CDR3 covers 14 residues. V shed 1 base and J 6 bases; nucleotides not matched to a gene: 3. The CDR3 nucleotides read TGTGCCAGCAGCTTAGTCGCTAGCGGCAATGAGCAGTTCTTC. Residues: CASSLVASGNEQFF.

The genes are TRBV28 and TRBJ2-5, with 8 bases lining up with TRBD2. Germline V gene sequence: CDR1 MDHEN, CDR2 SYDVKM. CDR3 length: 16 amino acids. Unmatched junction bases numbered 11, after V lost 8 bases and J lost 0 bases. CDR3 loop: CASRSSIAGNQETQYF. DNA of the CDR3: TGTGCCAGCCGCTCCTCAATAGCGGGGAACCAAGAGACCCAGTACTTC.

This clonotype turned up a few times. The rearrangement links TRBV25-1 to TRBJ1-2, with TRBD1 matching over 7 bases. The CDR3 has 13 amino acids. With V trimmed by 4 bases and J by 8 bases, 7 bases remained unmatched. Per germline, CDR1 MGHDK and CDR2 SYGVNS. CDR3 sequence (DNA): TGTGCCAGCAGTGCCGGACAGGTGGTCGGCTACACCTTC. Translated: CASSAGQVVGYTF.

This clonotype was seen a handful of times. J is TRBJ1-2 and V is TRBV18; 10 bases line up with TRBD1. The V gene's germline CDR1 is KGHSH and CDR2 LQKENI. This CDR3 has 17 residues. J gave up 3 bases and V 3 bases, and 10 bases lay outside the gene matches. The CDR3 region has the DNA TGTGCCAGCTCACCCCTAGGGACAGGGGTCGACCACTATGGCTACACCTTC. It codes for CASSPLGTGVDHYGYTF.

Only a few counts were recorded for this clonotype. This chain joins TRBV6-6 and TRBJ2-1; TRBD2 agrees at 11 bases. J was trimmed by 8 bases and V by 0 bases; bases with no gene match: 9. CDR3 length: 17 amino acids. Germline V gene data show CDR1 as MNHNY and CDR2 as SVGAGI (reference sequence). CDR3 loop: CASSYSSRTSGSDEQFF. The CDR3 DNA follows: TGTGCCAGCAGTTACTCGAGTCGTACTAGCGGGAGCGATGAGCAGTTCTTC.

The V call is TRBV5-1, the J call TRBJ2-3, with TRBD2 matching over 9 bases. CDR3 length: 16 amino acids. The J segment lost 2 bases and the V segment lost 1 base, leaving 5 bases of the junction unmatched. The V gene's germline CDR1 is SGHRS and CDR2 YFSETQ. The CDR3 DNA follows: TGCGCCAGCAGCTTGAGAGCGGGGGGCAACACAGATACGCAGTATTTT. The encoded protein is CASSLRAGGNTDTQYF. The full variable domain, rest sourced from reference TRBV5-1 and TRBJ2-3, is KAGVTQTPRYLIKTRGQQVTLSCSPISGHRSVSWYQQTPGQGLQFLFEYFSETQRNKGNFPGRFSGRQFSNSRSEMNVSTLELGDSALYLCASSLRAGGNTDTQYFGPGTRLTVL.

This clonotype was recorded many times. The chain joins TRBV11-2 to TRBJ2-7; D is unclear. Trimming cost V 1 base and J 10 bases, with 11 bases left between them. The CDR3 is 12 amino acids. CDR1 SGHAT and CDR2 FQNNGV come from the germline V gene. The CDR3 DNA sequence: TGTGCCAGCAGCTTAGGAAGTAGGGATCAGTACTTC. Its translation: CASSLGSRDQYF. The entire variable domain, with the rest obtained from reference TRBV11-2 and TRBJ2-7, is as follows: EAGVAQSPRYKIIEKRQSVAFWCNPISGHATLYWYQQILGQGPKLLIQFQNNGVVDDSQLPKDRFSAERLKGVDSTLKIQPAKLEDSAVYLCASSLGSRDQYFGPGTRLTVT.

This clonotype was seen many times. This chain connects TRBV21-1 to TRBJ2-3; TRBD2, the table's D call, lacks a check against the DNA. TRBV21-1 is classified as a pseudogene. CDR3 length: 17 amino acids. CDR3 DNA sequence: TGTGCCAGCAGCATTCCCGGGACTCACGAAAGCACAGATACGCAGTATTTT. As protein: CASSIPGTHESTDTQYF.

The V call is TRBV18, the J call TRBJ2-5; D is possibly TRBD1 or TRBD2 (5 bases each). Trimming left V 6 bases short and J 1 base short, with 9 bases between. The CDR3 totals 13 residues. The germline CDR1 and CDR2 sequences are KGHSH and LQKENI. The DNA of the CDR3 is TGTGCCAGCTCCATGGGGACCCAAGAGACCCAGTACTTC. This sequence encodes CASSMGTQETQYF.

This chain links TRBV10-3 with TRBJ2-3, with 12 bases identical to TRBD2. V lost 11 bases and J lost 1; bases outside the gene matches: 16. Germline V gene lookup returns CDR1 ENHRY and CDR2 SYGVKD. CDR3 length equals 18 residues. The DNA for the CDR3 is TGTGCCTTCTCCTCTAGCGGGAGGGTGGATCTTCGCACAGATACGCAGTATTTT. Its protein product is CAFSSSGRVDLRTDTQYF.

This clonotype turned up a few times. V usage is TRBV4-1 and J usage is TRBJ2-1; the D is unclear. The CDR3 is 16 residues long. V was pared by 0 bases and J by 0 bases, with 9 bases between. Per germline, CDR1 MGHRA and CDR2 YSYEKL. The CDR3 protein is CASSQDGPSSYNEQFF. CDR3 sequence (DNA): TGCGCCAGCAGCCAAGATGGCCCCAGCTCCTACAATGAGCAGTTCTTC.

This clonotype has only a few counts. This rearrangement joins TRBV15 to TRBJ2-3, with D possibly being TRBD1 (5 bases). Trimming took off 5 bases at V and 6 bases at J, with 15 bases between the two ends. The germline V gene has CDR1 LNHNV and CDR2 YYDKDF (reference sequence). This CDR3 is 14 amino acids long. For the CDR3, the DNA is TGTGCCACCAGCGGTCAATCCCCAGGGGATACGCAGTATTTT. It specifies CATSGQSPGDTQYF.

The chain is built from TRBV20-1 and TRBJ2-1; D may match TRBD1 or TRBD2 (6 bases each). CDR3 size: 14 residues. The germline V and J ends were trimmed by 6 bases and 0 bases, with 12 bases remaining between them. From germline, CDR1 is DFQATT and CDR2 SNEGSKA (reference sequence). CDR3 protein: CSAQGRSSYNEQFF. The DNA for the CDR3 is TGCAGTGCCCAGGGGAGGAGCTCCTACAATGAGCAGTTCTTC.

This CDR3 is CATTAEDPGTGELFF. As DNA, the CDR3 is TGTGCCACCACAGCGGAAGACCCGGGCACCGGGGAGCTGTTTTTT. This chain connects TRBV7-9 to TRBJ2-2; D might be TRBD2 (5 bases). V was cut by 10 bases and J by 4 bases, with 19 bases left in between. Germline values: CDR1 SEHNR, CDR2 FQNEAQ (reference sequence). This CDR3 is built from 15 residues.